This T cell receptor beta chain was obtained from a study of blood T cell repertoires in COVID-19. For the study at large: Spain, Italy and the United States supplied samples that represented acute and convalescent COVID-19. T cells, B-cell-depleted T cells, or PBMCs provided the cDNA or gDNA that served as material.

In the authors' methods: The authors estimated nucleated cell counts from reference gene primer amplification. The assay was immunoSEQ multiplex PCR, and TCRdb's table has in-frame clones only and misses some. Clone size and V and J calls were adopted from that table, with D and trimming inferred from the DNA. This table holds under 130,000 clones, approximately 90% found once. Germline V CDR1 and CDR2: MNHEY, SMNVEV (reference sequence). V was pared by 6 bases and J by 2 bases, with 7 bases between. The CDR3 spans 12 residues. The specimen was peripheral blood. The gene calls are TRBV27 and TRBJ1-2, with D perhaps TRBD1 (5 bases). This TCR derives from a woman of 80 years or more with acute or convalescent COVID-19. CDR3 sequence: CASREGNYGYTF. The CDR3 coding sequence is TGTGCCAGCAGGGAGGGGAACTATGGCTACACCTTC.